This T cell receptor (beta chain) was observed in a study of T cell changes during pregnancy in multiple sclerosis. Assay: immunoSEQ multiplex PCR; the TCRdb copy retains only in-frame clones and omits some. Among approximately 69,000 clones listed, approximately 90% were seen once. The CDR3 is 15 amino acids. From germline, CDR1 is SSHAT and CDR2 FNYEAQ (reference sequence). Comments on this clone: At one boundary the junction diverges from the germline segment, which might be a read error.

The TCR was taken from a female donor in good health, enrolled as a control in a pregnancy study. V gene TRBV7-7 combines with J gene TRBJ2-1, with 7 bases that match TRBD1. The source material was peripheral blood, sampled in the second trimester of pregnancy. CDR3 sequence reads: CASSFRQGSYNEQFF. The CDR3 DNA reads TGTGCTAGCAGCTTTAGACAGGGATCCTACAATGAGCAGTTCTTC.